This is a list of T cell receptor beta chains from one sample in a study of T cells in Graves' hyperthyroidism and ophthalmopathy. MiXCR was run by TCRdb on the multiplex PCR reads, yielding one entry per CDR3 protein. The sample shows hundreds of thousands of distinct CDR3 sequences, about 16% of them seen only once. The sequenced material came from blood. Receptor source: a woman younger than 45 with Graves' hyperthyroidism. Each CDR3 is given with its conserved first and last residue. Fields, in order: CDR3 DNA, CDR3 protein, V gene, D gene, J gene, CDR3 length, clone size. D genes are given only for firm matches. Clone size is shown for a subset of rows, as once, few, many or a class of expanded clone.

TGTGCCAGCAGCTTAGGAAAGAAGACAACAAGCTCCTACAATGAGCAGTTCTTC | CASSLGKKTTSSYNEQFF | TRBV11-3 | NA | TRBJ2-1 | 18 | few
TGTGCCAGCGGTTACTATCGGCTAGCGGGCCGGCATGAGCAGTTCTTC | CASGYYRLAGRHEQFF | TRBV6-9 | TRBD2 | TRBJ2-1 | 16 | NA
TGTGCCAGCAGTGAATCGGGATATAGCAATCAGCCCCAGCATTTT | CASSESGYSNQPQHF | TRBV6-1 | NA | TRBJ1-5 | 15 | NA
TGTGCCAGCAGTCGTCAGGGGGGCGGCAATCAGCCCCAGCATTTT | CASSRQGGGNQPQHF | TRBV6-1 | TRBD1 | TRBJ1-5 | 15 | NA
TGTGCCAGCAGTTTTAGATATAATTCACCCCTCCACTTT | CASSFRYNSPLHF | TRBV27 | NA | TRBJ1-6 | 13 | NA
TGCAGCGTTGCGTTCGGCAGCCAAACGAACTACGAGCAGTACTTC | CSVAFGSQTNYEQYF | TRBV29-1 | NA | TRBJ2-7 | 15 | many
TGCAGTGCTAGAAGGACAGGTCTAAACACCATATATTTT | CSARRTGLNTIYF | TRBV20-1 | TRBD1 | TRBJ1-3 | 13 | NA
TGCAGCGCCTGGGGGACAGGAGGAACCGGGGAGCTGTTTTTT | CSAWGTGGTGELFF | TRBV29-1 | TRBD1 | TRBJ2-2 | 14 | many
TGCGCCAGCAGTGTGGGGACATACAACGGAGATACGCAGTATTTT | CASSVGTYNGDTQYF | TRBV10-1 | NA | TRBJ2-3 | 15 | NA
TGTGCCAGCAGTTTATTCGGGGAAAGCACAGATACGCAGTATTTT | CASSLFGESTDTQYF | TRBV28 | NA | TRBJ2-3 | 15 | many
TGTGCCAGCAGCTTCGGGCGGGCGAGCTCCTACGAGCAGTACTTC | CASSFGRASSYEQYF | TRBV11-2 | NA | TRBJ2-7 | 15 | many
TGCAGCGTTGAAGATGGAGACGGGACGTCGCTTACTATAAAGTACTTC | CSVEDGDGTSLTIKYF | TRBV29-1 | NA | TRBJ2-5 | 16 | many
TGTGCCAGCAGTCCCAGGACCGGTTTAGCGCATTTT | CASSPRTGLAHF | TRBV27 | NA | TRBJ1-5 | 12 | few
TGTGCCAGCAGCGACGCCCCCGGGACAGCCCACAATGAGCAGTTCTTC | CASSDAPGTAHNEQFF | TRBV7-2 | TRBD1 | TRBJ2-1 | 16 | many
TGTGCCAGCAGTGCCAGCCGGACTAGCGGAGAGACCCAGTACTTC | CASSASRTSGETQYF | TRBV6-1 | TRBD2 | TRBJ2-5 | 15 | many
TGTGCCAGCAGCGTATCGGGACAGACCAATGAAAAACTGTTTTTT | CASSVSGQTNEKLFF | TRBV9 | TRBD1 | TRBJ1-4 | 15 | few
TGTGCCAGCAGTTCAGGGGTCGGACAGCCCCAGCATTTT | CASSSGVGQPQHF | TRBV27 | NA | TRBJ1-5 | 13 | many
TGTGCCAGCAGTTCCTCTAGCGACGAGCAGTACTTC | CASSSSSDEQYF | TRBV6-5 | NA | TRBJ2-7 | 12 | NA
TGCAGTGCTACAGGGACTAGCGGTTCCTACGAGCAGTACTTC | CSATGTSGSYEQYF | TRBV20-1 | TRBD2 | TRBJ2-7 | 14 | many
TGTGCCTGGAAGATGAGGGGAGGCCCGGGATCACCCCTCCACTTT | CAWKMRGGPGSPLHF | TRBV30 | NA | TRBJ1-6 | 15 | many
TGTGCCAGCAGCCGTAGGCAGAGTGAGCAGTTCTTC | CASSRRQSEQFF | TRBV9 | NA | TRBJ2-1 | 12 | few
TGTGCCTGGAGTGACGGGACAGGGTCTGGCTACACCTTC | CAWSDGTGSGYTF | TRBV30 | TRBD1 | TRBJ1-2 | 13 | many
TGTGCCAGCAGCTTTTTTGGATCCCCATGGGAGACCCAGTACTTC | CASSFFGSPWETQYF | TRBV5-4 | NA | TRBJ2-5 | 15 | few
TGTGCCAGCAGCGTAGAAGATAGCGGGAGGGGTTATACGCAGTATTTT | CASSVEDSGRGYTQYF | TRBV9 | TRBD2 | TRBJ2-3 | 16 | NA
TGTGCCAGCAGTGAATCGGGACAGGTCAATGAGCAGTTCTTC | CASSESGQVNEQFF | TRBV2 | TRBD1 | TRBJ2-1 | 14 | many
TGTGCCAGCAGCTTAGTCCCCTCCGGGACCCAGTACTTC | CASSLVPSGTQYF | TRBV11-1 | NA | TRBJ2-5 | 13 | many
TGTGCCAGCAGCTGGACAGGGGCTGGCGAGACCCAGTACTTC | CASSWTGAGETQYF | TRBV7-8 | TRBD1 | TRBJ2-5 | 14 | many
TGTGCCAGCAGCAGGGTTTTTAACTATGGCTACACCTTC | CASSRVFNYGYTF | TRBV28 | NA | TRBJ1-2 | 13 | many
TGTGCCAGCAGCGTGACAGGGGGAGACACTGAAGCTTTCTTT | CASSVTGGDTEAFF | TRBV5-4 | TRBD1 | TRBJ1-1 | 14 | few
TGCAGTGCTCGGGAAACAGGGGCCCACAATGAGCAGTTCTTC | CSARETGAHNEQFF | TRBV20-1 | TRBD1 | TRBJ2-1 | 14 | NA
TGTGCCAGCAGCGAAGGACCCCACTCGAACACCGGGGAGCTGTTTTTT | CASSEGPHSNTGELFF | TRBV3-1 | NA | TRBJ2-2 | 16 | few
TGTGCCACCAGTTGGGACGACAACGAGCAGTACTTC | CATSWDDNEQYF | TRBV24-1 | NA | TRBJ2-7 | 12 | many
TGTGCCAGCAGTGATAGGCGGCTGAACACTGAAGCTTTCTTT | CASSDRRLNTEAFF | TRBV2 | NA | TRBJ1-1 | 14 | NA
TGTGCCAGCAGCTCCGGACATCCTAGAGGCGATGGCTACACCTTC | CASSSGHPRGDGYTF | TRBV7-2 | NA | TRBJ1-2 | 15 | few
TGTGCCAGTCGAGGGGAGGGAAGTGGAAATTCACCCCTCCACTTT | CASRGEGSGNSPLHF | TRBV3-1 | NA | TRBJ1-6 | 15 | NA
TGCAGTGCCATTCGGGCAGGGAGACCTACAGATACGCAGTATTTT | CSAIRAGRPTDTQYF | TRBV20-1 | NA | TRBJ2-3 | 15 | few